Below, 24 T cell receptor beta chains from the same sample are listed, as sequenced in a study of blood T cell repertoires in COVID-19. TCRdb keeps only in-frame clones here, not all; method: immunoSEQ multiplex PCR. The table includes about 200,000 clones, 60% to 85% detected once. The sample was peripheral blood. These receptors came from a woman in her 70s with acute or convalescent COVID-19.

The rearrangement links TRBV5-1 to TRBJ2-3, with TRBD2 matching over 10 bases. The CDR3 spans 15 residues. Germline-derived CDR1 and CDR2 are SGHRS and YFSETQ. V lost 4 bases to trimming and J lost 2 bases; unmatched junction nucleotides: 4. CDR3 region: CASSLSGGNTDTQYF. The CDR3 nucleotides are TGCGCCAGCAGCCTTAGCGGGGGGAACACAGATACGCAGTATTTT. Full variable domain (outside the CDR3, taken from reference TRBV5-1 and TRBJ2-3): KAGVTQTPRYLIKTRGQQVTLSCSPISGHRSVSWYQQTPGQGLQFLFEYFSETQRNKGNFPGRFSGRQFSNSRSEMNVSTLELGDSALYLCASSLSGGNTDTQYFGPGTRLTVL.

The gene calls are TRBV29-1 and TRBJ1-1, with TRBD1 matching over 8 bases. Germline V gene sequence: CDR1 SQVTM, CDR2 ANQGSEA. V was pared by 6 bases and J by 1 base, with 13 bases of the junction left unmatched. The CDR3 extends over 16 amino acids. The CDR3 reads CSVGGPGGRRNTEAFF. CDR3 nucleotides: TGCAGCGTCGGTGGCCCAGGGGGCAGGCGGAACACTGAAGCTTTCTTT. The full variable domain, with the rest looked up from reference TRBV29-1 and TRBJ1-1, is SAVISQKPSRDICQRGTSLTIQCQVDSQVTMMFWYRQQPGQSLTLIATANQGSEATYESGFVIDKFPISRPNLTFSTLTVSNMSPEDSSIYLCSVGGPGGRRNTEAFFGQGTRLTVV.

This clone was detected only once. V gene TRBV4-2 combines with J gene TRBJ2-5, with D perhaps TRBD1 (7 bases). This CDR3 has 17 residues. Germline V CDR1 and CDR2: LGHNA, YNFKEQ. Trimming took 0 bases from V and 1 from J, leaving 15 bases between them. The CDR3 here is CASSQDPPQGGQETQYF. CDR3 bases: TGTGCCAGCAGCCAAGATCCGCCGCAGGGGGGCCAAGAGACCCAGTACTTC.

Only a few counts were recorded for this clone. Other DNA sequences in the same sample also yield this CDR3. V usage is TRBV10-2 and J usage is TRBJ1-2, with 10 bases matching TRBD1. Trimming at V came to 5 bases and at J to 7 bases, leaving 7 bases not matched to a gene. Looked up from germline, CDR1 is WSHSY and CDR2 is SAAADI. This CDR3 is built from 14 residues. The DNA for the CDR3 is TGCGCCAGCAGTCCTGGGACAGGGGTGGGTGGCTACACCTTC. Amino acid sequence: CASSPGTGVGGYTF.

The chain is built from TRBV18 and TRBJ2-3; D might be TRBD1 (5 bases). The CDR3 spans 12 residues. V was clipped by 3 bases and J by 5 bases, with 6 bases between them. Germline V gives CDR1 KGHSH, CDR2 LQKENI. The CDR3 sequence: CASSPQGDTQYF. DNA of the CDR3: TGTGCCAGCTCACCTCAGGGAGATACGCAGTATTTT.

This clone was seen ten or more times. This rearrangement joins TRBV4-1 to TRBJ1-3, with D possibly being TRBD1 (6 bases). Germline CDR1 and CDR2: MGHRA and YSYEKL. The V end lost 3 bases, the J end lost 3 bases, and 27 bases lay between the germline ends. The CDR3 is 20 residues long. The CDR3 loop reads CASSHAPGAKRGLDGNTIYF. CDR3 DNA sequence: TGCGCCAGCAGCCACGCCCCAGGGGCGAAGCGGGGACTAGATGGAAACACCATATATTTT.

The chain joins TRBV10-1 to TRBJ2-7, with TRBD1 matching over 9 bases. CDR1 and CDR2 (germline): WNHNN, SYGVQD (reference sequence). The V and J ends lost 7 bases and 2 bases, in that order; junction bases with no gene match: 9. CDR3 length equals 15 residues. CDR3 sequence reads: CASNNPGQGTYEQYF. The CDR3 DNA reads as TGCGCCAGCAACAACCCGGGACAGGGAACCTACGAGCAGTACTTC.

This chain uses TRBV18 with TRBJ2-1; 7 nucleotides agree with TRBD2. The V gene end was trimmed by 3 bases and the J gene end by 12 bases; junction bases not matched to a gene: 2. From germline, CDR1 is KGHSH and CDR2 LQKENI. The CDR3 consists of 11 residues. As DNA, the CDR3 is TGTGCCAGCTCACCGGGGGGGGTGCAGTTCTTC. Translation: CASSPGGVQFF.

The chain links TRBV7-8 to TRBJ2-7; the match to TRBD2 covers 9 bases. The germline gives CDR1 SGHVS, CDR2 FQNEAQ. V gave up 5 bases and J gave up 2 bases; unmatched junction bases: 13. CDR3 length: 17 residues. Written as DNA, the CDR3 is TGTGCCAGCAGCGCCAGCGGGGGGACCACACTTACCTACGAGCAGTACGTC. Protein product: CASSASGGTTLTYEQYV.

This chain links TRBV5-1 with TRBJ2-1, with 7 nucleotides matching TRBD1. The CDR3 is made up of 14 amino acids. Trimming took 4 bases from V and 8 from J; bases not matched to a gene: 9. The germline CDR1 and CDR2 sequences are SGHRS and YFSETQ. CDR3 protein: CASSPGQVSHEQFF. CDR3 DNA sequence: TGCGCCAGCAGCCCCGGACAGGTTAGTCATGAGCAGTTCTTC.

This rearrangement joins TRBV7-9 to TRBJ1-6; 7 bases match TRBD1. The CDR3 is 15 amino acids. The V segment lost 1 base and the J segment 6 bases; nucleotides outside the gene matches: 3. The germline CDR1 and CDR2 sequences are SEHNR and FQNEAQ (reference sequence). CDR3 region: CASSLGQGGNSPLHF. The DNA of the CDR3 is TGTGCCAGCAGCTTAGGACAGGGTGGTAATTCACCCCTCCACTTT.

The V gene is TRBV5-6, the J gene TRBJ1-5; D call uncertain. The germline V gene has CDR1 SGHDT and CDR2 YYEEEE. The CDR3 runs 14 residues. The V gene lost 0 bases and the J gene lost 15 bases, with 19 bases spanning the gap. The CDR3 nucleotides are TGTGCCAGCAGCTTGGGCACTTTGAGTCTTGGGCTGCATTTT. Amino acids: CASSLGTLSLGLHF. Drawing the rest from reference TRBV5-6 and TRBJ1-5, the complete variable domain is DAGVTQSPTHLIKTRGQQVTLRCSPKSGHDTVSWYQQALGQGPQFIFQYYEEEERQRGNFPDRFSGHQFPNYSSELNVNALLLGDSALYLCASSLGTLSLGLHFGDGTRLSIL.

V usage is TRBV10-2 and J usage is TRBJ1-4, with D perhaps TRBD1 (5 bases). Germline CDR1 and CDR2: WSHSY and SAAADI. Trimming removed 7 bases from V and 6 bases from J, with 15 bases in between. The CDR3 runs 14 residues. The CDR3 nucleotides read TGCGCCAGCAAGGCACGGGGGATCGATGAAAAACTGTTTTTT. It codes for CASKARGIDEKLFF.

The rearrangement links TRBV9 to TRBJ2-1, with 11 bases that match TRBD2. With V trimmed by 4 bases and J by 7 bases, 7 bases remained unmatched. This CDR3 is 15 amino acids long. In germline, CDR1 is SGDLS, CDR2 YYNGEE. This CDR3 is CASSISGGAWNEQFF. The CDR3 DNA sequence: TGTGCCAGCAGCATTAGCGGGGGGGCATGGAATGAGCAGTTCTTC. Looking up the rest from reference TRBV9 and TRBJ2-1 gives the full variable domain: DSGVTQTPKHLITATGQRVTLRCSPRSGDLSVYWYQQSLDQGLQFLIQYYNGEERAKGNILERFSAQQFPDLHSELNLSSLELGDSALYFCASSISGGAWNEQFFGPGTRLTVL.

V is TRBV11-3 and J is TRBJ2-3; TRBD1 matches at 11 bases. The J segment lost 3 bases and the V segment lost 5 bases, leaving 7 bases of the junction unmatched. CDR3 length: 16 residues. Germline CDR1 reads SGHNT; CDR2 reads YENEEA. The CDR3 DNA reads TGTGCCAGCAGCCCACGGGACAGGGGGGGTACAGATACGCAGTATTTT. It specifies CASSPRDRGGTDTQYF.

The chain uses TRBV7-8 and TRBJ2-3, with unresolved D. This CDR3 comprises 14 residues. V was pared by 3 bases and J by 1 base, with 8 bases between. The germline V gene has CDR1 SGHVS and CDR2 FQNEAQ. CDR3 residues: CASSFTSGTDTQYF. Written as DNA, the CDR3 is TGTGCCAGCAGCTTTACGAGTGGCACAGATACGCAGTATTTT.

This sequence joins TRBV24-1 and TRBJ2-5; 7 bases match TRBD2. The germline CDR1 and CDR2 sequences are KGHDR and SFDVKD. This CDR3 is built from 14 residues. V lost 5 bases and J lost 6; bases outside the gene matches: 8. The CDR3 sequence: CATSGPGGGKTQYF. CDR3 nucleotides: TGTGCCACCAGTGGGCCGGGGGGAGGAAAGACCCAGTACTTC.

The rearrangement links TRBV7-2 to TRBJ2-5; 12 bases agree with TRBD2. This CDR3 contains 17 residues. Trimming took 2 bases from V and 2 from J; bases not matched to a gene: 6. Germline lookup yields CDR1 SGHTA and CDR2 FQGNSA. The CDR3 is CASSLNRLAGAQETQYF. The CDR3 DNA reads as TGTGCCAGCAGCTTAAACAGACTAGCGGGGGCTCAAGAGACCCAGTACTTC.

The chain joins TRBV7-6 to TRBJ2-5; 9 nucleotides agree with TRBD2. V was clipped by 1 base and J by 2 bases; unmatched bases: 2. Germline-derived CDR1 and CDR2 are SGHVS and FNYEAQ. This CDR3 contains 15 residues. CDR3 sequence (DNA): TGTGCCAGCAGCTTAGTAAGCGGGGGGCAAGAGACCCAGTACTTC. Its translation: CASSLVSGGQETQYF.

Remarks on this clone: Other DNA sequences in the same sample also yield this CDR3. The chain employs TRBV14 and TRBJ1-2; D is perhaps TRBD1 (6 bases). CDR3 size: 13 residues. Looked up from germline, CDR1 is SGHDN and CDR2 is FVKESK. V was clipped by 0 bases and J by 5 bases, with 7 bases between them. The CDR3 DNA reads as TGTGCCAGCAGCCAAGACAGGGGTTATGGCTACACCTTC. It codes for CASSQDRGYGYTF.

V is TRBV7-3 and J is TRBJ2-3, with TRBD2 matching over 16 bases. Germline V gene data show CDR1 as SGHTA and CDR2 as FQGTGA. The CDR3 runs to 18 residues. The junction had 7 bases not matched to a gene; V was cut back by 4 bases and J by 3 bases. The CDR3 nucleotides are TGTGCCAGCAGCTCTTCCTCGGGACTAGCGGGGGGGACAGATACGCAGTATTTT. This translates into CASSSSSGLAGGTDTQYF.

V is TRBV6-4 and J is TRBJ2-2, with D uncertain. The CDR3 covers 14 residues. Germline CDR1 is MRHNA and CDR2 is SNTAGT. The germline V and J ends were trimmed by 2 bases and 4 bases, with 8 bases remaining between them. DNA of the CDR3: TGTGCCAGCAGTGACCAATGGGCCACCGGGGAGCTGTTTTTT. It specifies CASSDQWATGELFF.

The rearrangement uses TRBV19 and TRBJ2-6, with 8 bases identical to TRBD2. The CDR3 totals 17 residues. V lost 3 bases and J lost 0; bases outside the gene matches: 4. CDR1 and CDR2 from the germline V gene are LNHDA and SQIVND (reference sequence). The CDR3 protein is CASSMPGGASGANVLTF. The CDR3 region has the DNA TGTGCCAGTAGTATGCCCGGGGGGGCCTCTGGGGCCAACGTCCTGACTTTC.

The chain has TRBV5-1 and TRBJ2-2; 9 bases map to TRBD2. Germline V CDR1 and CDR2: SGHRS, YFSETQ. V lost 0 bases to trimming and J lost 6 bases; unmatched junction nucleotides: 9. The CDR3 has 17 amino acids. This CDR3 reads CASSLVASGANAGELFF. The DNA of the CDR3 is TGCGCCAGCAGCTTGGTGGCTAGCGGGGCCAACGCCGGGGAGCTGTTTTTT. Looking up the rest from reference TRBV5-1 and TRBJ2-2 gives the full variable domain: KAGVTQTPRYLIKTRGQQVTLSCSPISGHRSVSWYQQTPGQGLQFLFEYFSETQRNKGNFPGRFSGRQFSNSRSEMNVSTLELGDSALYLCASSLVASGANAGELFFGEGSRLTVL.